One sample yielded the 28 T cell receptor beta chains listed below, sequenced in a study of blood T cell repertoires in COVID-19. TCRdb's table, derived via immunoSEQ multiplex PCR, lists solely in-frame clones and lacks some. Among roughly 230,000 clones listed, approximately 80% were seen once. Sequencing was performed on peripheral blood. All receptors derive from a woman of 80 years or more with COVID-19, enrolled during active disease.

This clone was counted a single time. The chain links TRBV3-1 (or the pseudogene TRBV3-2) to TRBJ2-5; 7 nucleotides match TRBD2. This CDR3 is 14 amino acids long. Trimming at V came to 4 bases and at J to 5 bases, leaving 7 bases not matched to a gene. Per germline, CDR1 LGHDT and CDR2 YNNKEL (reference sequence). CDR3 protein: CASSRGGAYETQYF. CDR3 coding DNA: TGTGCCAGCAGCCGGGGAGGGGCCTATGAGACCCAGTACTTC.

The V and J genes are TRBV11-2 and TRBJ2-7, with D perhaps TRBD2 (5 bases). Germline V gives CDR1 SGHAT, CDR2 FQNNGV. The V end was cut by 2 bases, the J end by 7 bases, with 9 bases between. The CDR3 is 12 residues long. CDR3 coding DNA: TGTGCCAGCAGCTTACCCGCGGGTGAGCAGTACGTC. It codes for CASSLPAGEQYV.

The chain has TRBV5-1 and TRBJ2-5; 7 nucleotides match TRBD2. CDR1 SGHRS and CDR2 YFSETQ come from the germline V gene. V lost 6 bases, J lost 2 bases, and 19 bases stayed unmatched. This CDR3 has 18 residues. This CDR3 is CASTEGTSAMISQETQYF. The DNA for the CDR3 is TGCGCCAGCACCGAGGGAACTAGCGCCATGATAAGTCAAGAGACCCAGTACTTC.

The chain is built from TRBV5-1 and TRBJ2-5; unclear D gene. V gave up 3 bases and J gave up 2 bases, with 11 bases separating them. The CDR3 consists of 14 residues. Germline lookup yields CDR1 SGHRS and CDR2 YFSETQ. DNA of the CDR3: TGCGCCAGCAGCTCTCCAGGCTTGCAAGAGACCCAGTACTTC. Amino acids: CASSSPGLQETQYF.

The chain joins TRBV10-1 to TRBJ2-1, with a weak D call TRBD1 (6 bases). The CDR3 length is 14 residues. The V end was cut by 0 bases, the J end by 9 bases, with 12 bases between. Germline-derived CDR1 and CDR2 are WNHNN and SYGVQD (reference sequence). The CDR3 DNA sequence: TGCGCCAGCAGTGAGTCGAACAGGGTGGCTGAGCAGTTCTTC. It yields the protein CASSESNRVAEQFF.

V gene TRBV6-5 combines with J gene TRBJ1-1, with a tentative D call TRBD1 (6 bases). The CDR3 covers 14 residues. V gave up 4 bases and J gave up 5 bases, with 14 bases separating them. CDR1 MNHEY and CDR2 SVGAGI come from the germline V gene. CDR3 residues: CASSSDGGRTEAFF. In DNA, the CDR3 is TGTGCCAGCAGTTCCGACGGGGGGCGAACTGAAGCTTTCTTT.

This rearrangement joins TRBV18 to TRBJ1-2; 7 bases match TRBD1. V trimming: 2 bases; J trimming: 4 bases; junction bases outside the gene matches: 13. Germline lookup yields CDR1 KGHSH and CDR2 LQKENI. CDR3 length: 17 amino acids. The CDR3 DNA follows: TGTGCCAGCTCACCAATCCAAGAGGGGGACAGAAGCTATGGCTACACCTTC. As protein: CASSPIQEGDRSYGYTF.

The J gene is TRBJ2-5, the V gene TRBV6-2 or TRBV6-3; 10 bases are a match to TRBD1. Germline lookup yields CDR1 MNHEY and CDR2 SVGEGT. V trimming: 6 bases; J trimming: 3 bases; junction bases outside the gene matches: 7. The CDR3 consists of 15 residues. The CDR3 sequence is CASSVTGTGEETQYF. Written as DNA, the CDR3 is TGTGCCAGCAGCGTAACCGGGACAGGGGAAGAGACCCAGTACTTC.

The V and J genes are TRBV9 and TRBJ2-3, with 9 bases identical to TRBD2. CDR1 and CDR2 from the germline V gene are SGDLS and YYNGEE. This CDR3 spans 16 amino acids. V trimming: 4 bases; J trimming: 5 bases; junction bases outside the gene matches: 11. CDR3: CASSPKERGAGDTQYF. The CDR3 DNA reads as TGTGCCAGCAGCCCTAAAGAGCGGGGGGCCGGAGATACGCAGTATTTT. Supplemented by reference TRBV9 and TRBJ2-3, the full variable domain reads DSGVTQTPKHLITATGQRVTLRCSPRSGDLSVYWYQQSLDQGLQFLIQYYNGEERAKGNILERFSAQQFPDLHSELNLSSLELGDSALYFCASSPKERGAGDTQYFGPGTRLTVL.

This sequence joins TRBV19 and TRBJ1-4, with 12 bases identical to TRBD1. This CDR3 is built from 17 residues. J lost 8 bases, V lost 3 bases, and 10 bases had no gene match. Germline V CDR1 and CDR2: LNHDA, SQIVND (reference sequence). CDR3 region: CASSIGTGGPNGEKLFF. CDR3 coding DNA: TGTGCCAGTAGTATCGGGACAGGGGGCCCAAACGGAGAAAAACTGTTTTTT.

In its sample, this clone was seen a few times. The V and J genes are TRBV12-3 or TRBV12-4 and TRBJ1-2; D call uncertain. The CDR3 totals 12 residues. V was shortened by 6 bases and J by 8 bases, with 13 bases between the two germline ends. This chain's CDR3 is CASRDYSSGYTF. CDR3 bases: TGTGCCAGCAGAGATTACAGTTCCGGCTACACCTTC.

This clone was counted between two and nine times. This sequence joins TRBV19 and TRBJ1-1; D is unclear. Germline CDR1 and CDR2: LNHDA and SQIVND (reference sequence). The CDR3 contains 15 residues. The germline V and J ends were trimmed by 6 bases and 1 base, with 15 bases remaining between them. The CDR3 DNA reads TGTGCCAGTAGGACTACCCCCCTTTCGAACACTGAAGCTTTCTTT. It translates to CASRTTPLSNTEAFF.

CDR3 sequence: CASSGDQGRLYGYTF. The DNA of the CDR3 is TGTGCCAGCAGTGGGGACCAGGGGCGTCTCTATGGCTACACCTTC. The rearrangement uses TRBV27 and TRBJ1-2; a possible D gene is TRBD1 (6 bases). The CDR3 loop spans 15 amino acids. Germline V lookup: CDR1 MNHEY, CDR2 SMNVEV (reference sequence). With 5 bases removed from V and 4 bases from J, the gap between germline ends came to 17 bases.

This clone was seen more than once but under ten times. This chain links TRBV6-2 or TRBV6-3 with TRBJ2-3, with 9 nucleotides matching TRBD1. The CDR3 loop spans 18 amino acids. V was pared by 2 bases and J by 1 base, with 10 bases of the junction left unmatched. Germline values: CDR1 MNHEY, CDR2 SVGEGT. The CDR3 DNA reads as TGTGCCAGCAGTTACATTGGACAGGGGTCTTATCGCACAGATACGCAGTATTTT. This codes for CASSYIGQGSYRTDTQYF.

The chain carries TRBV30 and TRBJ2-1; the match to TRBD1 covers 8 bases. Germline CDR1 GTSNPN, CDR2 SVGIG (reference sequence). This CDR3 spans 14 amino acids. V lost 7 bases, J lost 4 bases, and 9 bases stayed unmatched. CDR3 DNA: TGTGCCTTCAAGACAGGGGCAGGGTACAATGAGCAGTTCTTC. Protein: CAFKTGAGYNEQFF. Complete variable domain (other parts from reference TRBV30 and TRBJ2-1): SQTIHQWPATLVQPVGSPLSLECTVEGTSNPNLYWYRQAAGRGLQLLFYSVGIGQISSEVPQNLSASRPQDRQFILSSKKLLLSDSGFYLCAFKTGAGYNEQFFGPGTRLTVL.

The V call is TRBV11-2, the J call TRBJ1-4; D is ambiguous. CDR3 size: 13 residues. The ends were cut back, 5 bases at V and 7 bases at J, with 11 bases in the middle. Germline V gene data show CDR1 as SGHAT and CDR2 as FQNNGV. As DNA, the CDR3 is TGTGCCAGCAGCCCCCTTGAGGGTGAAAAACTGTTTTTT. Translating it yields CASSPLEGEKLFF.

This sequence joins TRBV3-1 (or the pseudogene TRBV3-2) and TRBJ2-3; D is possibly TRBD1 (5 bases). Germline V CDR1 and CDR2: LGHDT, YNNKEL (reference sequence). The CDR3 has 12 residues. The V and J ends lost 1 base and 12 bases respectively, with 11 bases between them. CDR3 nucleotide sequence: TGTGCCAGCAGCCAAGTGGGGCAGCTTCAGTATTTT. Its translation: CASSQVGQLQYF.

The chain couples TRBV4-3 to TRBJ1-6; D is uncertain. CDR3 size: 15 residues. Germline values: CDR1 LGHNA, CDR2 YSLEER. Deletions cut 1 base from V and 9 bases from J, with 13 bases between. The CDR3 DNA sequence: TGCGCCAGCAGCCAAGGTCTGGGTTCGGGTTCACCCCTCCACTTT. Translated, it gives CASSQGLGSGSPLHF.

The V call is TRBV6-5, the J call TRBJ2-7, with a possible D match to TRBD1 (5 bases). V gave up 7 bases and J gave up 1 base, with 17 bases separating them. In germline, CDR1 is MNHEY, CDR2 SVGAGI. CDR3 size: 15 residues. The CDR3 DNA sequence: TGTGCCAGCATAGGTCGAACAGGAAAATCCTACGAGCAGTACTTC. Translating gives CASIGRTGKSYEQYF.

The CDR3 region is CASSGAPFSGNTIYF. The CDR3 nucleotides read TGTGCCAGCAGTGGGGCCCCCTTCTCTGGAAACACCATATATTTT. V gene TRBV25-1 combines with J gene TRBJ1-3, with D unclear. Trimming pared 4 bases from V and 0 bases from J, leaving 10 bases between. The germline CDR1 and CDR2 sequences are MGHDK and SYGVNS. CDR3 length equals 15 residues.

The CDR3 nucleotides are TGCGCCAGCAGCTTGAACGACAGGAACACTGAAGCTTTCTTT. This codes for CASSLNDRNTEAFF. The chain couples TRBV5-1 to TRBJ1-1; possible D gene TRBD1, 5 bases. This CDR3 spans 14 amino acids. Germline V gene lookup returns CDR1 SGHRS and CDR2 YFSETQ. Between the trimmed V and J ends, which lost 1 base and 1 base, there was a span of 8 bases.

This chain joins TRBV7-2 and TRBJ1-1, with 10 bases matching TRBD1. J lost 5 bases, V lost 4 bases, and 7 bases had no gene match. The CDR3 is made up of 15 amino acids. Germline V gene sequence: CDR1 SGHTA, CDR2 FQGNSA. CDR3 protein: CASSSRQGAETEAFF. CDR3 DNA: TGTGCCAGCAGCTCGAGACAGGGGGCCGAGACTGAAGCTTTCTTT.

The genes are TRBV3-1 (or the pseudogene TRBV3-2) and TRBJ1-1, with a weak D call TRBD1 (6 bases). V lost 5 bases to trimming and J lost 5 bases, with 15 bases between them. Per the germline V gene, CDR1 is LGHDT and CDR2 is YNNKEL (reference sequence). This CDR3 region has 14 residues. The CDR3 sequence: CASSVATGSTEAFF. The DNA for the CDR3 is TGTGCCAGCAGCGTGGCCACAGGGTCGACTGAAGCTTTCTTT.

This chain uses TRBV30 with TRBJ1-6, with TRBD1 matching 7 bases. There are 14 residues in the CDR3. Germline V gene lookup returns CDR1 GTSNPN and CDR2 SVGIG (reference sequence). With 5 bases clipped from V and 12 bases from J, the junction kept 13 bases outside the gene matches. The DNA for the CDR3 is TGTGCCTGGGGACAGGAGAGGCGTGTTGGACCCCTCCACTTT. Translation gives CAWGQERRVGPLHF.

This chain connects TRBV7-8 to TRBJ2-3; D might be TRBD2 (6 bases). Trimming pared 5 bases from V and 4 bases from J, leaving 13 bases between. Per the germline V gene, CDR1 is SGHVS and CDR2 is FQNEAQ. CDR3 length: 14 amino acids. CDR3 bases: TGTGCCAGCAGCCGGGACTCGAAGGCAGATACGCAGTATTTT. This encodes CASSRDSKADTQYF.

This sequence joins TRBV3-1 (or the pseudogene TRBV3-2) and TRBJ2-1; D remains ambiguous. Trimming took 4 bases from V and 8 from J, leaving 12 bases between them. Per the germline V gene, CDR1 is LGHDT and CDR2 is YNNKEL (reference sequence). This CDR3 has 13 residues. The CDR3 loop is CASSLLRSDEQFF. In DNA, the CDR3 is TGTGCCAGCAGCCTGCTAAGGAGCGATGAGCAGTTCTTC.

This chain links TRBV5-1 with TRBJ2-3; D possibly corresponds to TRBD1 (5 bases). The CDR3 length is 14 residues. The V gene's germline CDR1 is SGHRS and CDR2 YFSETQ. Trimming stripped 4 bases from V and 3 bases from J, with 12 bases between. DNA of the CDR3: TGCGCCAGCAGCAAAAGATCAGGGACAGATACGCAGTATTTT. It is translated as CASSKRSGTDTQYF.

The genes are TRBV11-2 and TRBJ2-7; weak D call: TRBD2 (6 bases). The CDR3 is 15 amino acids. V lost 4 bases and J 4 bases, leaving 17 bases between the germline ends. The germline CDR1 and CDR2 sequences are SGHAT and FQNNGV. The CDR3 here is CASSSLREGGYEQYF. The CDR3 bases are TGTGCCAGCAGCTCCCTCCGAGAGGGAGGATACGAGCAGTACTTC.